The rows below give T cell receptor beta chains drawn from one sample of a study of cytomegalovirus exposure and HLA in healthy donors. TCRdb's copy holds only in-frame clones and misses some; the assay was immunoSEQ multiplex PCR. The data show about 170,000 clones, around 73% seen once. Sequencing used PBMCs. The receptors come from a woman under 30 in good health and CMV-seropositive. Both conserved end residues are part of each CDR3. A D gene is named only where the DNA matches it firmly. Only some rows state a clone size, as once, few, many or a class for expanded clones.

J gene: TRBJ2-7
D gene: TRBD1
clone size: .
V gene: TRBV7-9
CDR3 protein: CASSPPGQGTYEQYF
CDR3 DNA: TGTGCCAGCAGCCCGCCGGGACAGGGAACCTACGAGCAGTACTTC

J gene: TRBJ1-1
D gene: .
clone size: .
V gene: TRBV4-1
CDR3 protein: CASSQAWGGNTEAFF
CDR3 DNA: TGCGCCAGCAGCCAAGCCTGGGGGGGGAACACTGAAGCTTTCTTT

J gene: TRBJ1-2
D gene: TRBD1
clone size: .
V gene: TRBV2
CDR3 protein: CASGVRQGDGYTF
CDR3 DNA: TGTGCCAGCGGGGTACGACAGGGGGATGGCTACACCTTC

J gene: TRBJ1-1
D gene: TRBD1
clone size: .
V gene: TRBV23-1
CDR3 protein: CASSQGRDRSLNTEAFF
CDR3 DNA: TGCGCCAGCAGTCAAGGTAGGGACAGGTCCTTGAACACTGAAGCTTTCTTT

J gene: TRBJ2-5
D gene: .
clone size: .
V gene: TRBV5-1
CDR3 protein: CASRKGSTPKETQYF
CDR3 DNA: TGCGCCAGCAGAAAGGGGTCAACCCCAAAAGAGACCCAGTACTTC

J gene: TRBJ2-5
D gene: .
clone size: .
V gene: TRBV4-2
CDR3 protein: CASSQDLGWGREETQYF
CDR3 DNA: TGTGCCAGCAGCCAAGATCTTGGTTGGGGGCGCGAAGAGACCCAGTACTTC

J gene: TRBJ2-6
D gene: .
clone size: few
V gene: TRBV19
CDR3 protein: CASSIAVSGANVLTF
CDR3 DNA: TGTGCCAGTAGTATCGCAGTCTCTGGGGCCAACGTCCTGACTTTC

J gene: TRBJ2-7
D gene: TRBD2
clone size: .
V gene: TRBV6-5
CDR3 protein: CASSRTSGEGQYF
CDR3 DNA: TGTGCCAGCAGCCGGACTAGCGGGGAGGGGCAGTACTTC

J gene: TRBJ1-6
D gene: TRBD1
clone size: few
V gene: TRBV7-2
CDR3 protein: CASSSTFRQGFGNSPLHF
CDR3 DNA: TGTGCCAGCAGCTCCACCTTCCGACAGGGGTTTGGTAATTCACCCCTCCACTTT

J gene: TRBJ2-7
D gene: TRBD2
clone size: .
V gene: TRBV2
CDR3 protein: CASSEVSSGGYEQYF
CDR3 DNA: TGTGCCAGCAGTGAAGTCTCTAGCGGGGGTTACGAGCAGTACTTC

J gene: TRBJ2-7
D gene: TRBD1
clone size: .
V gene: TRBV5-6
CDR3 protein: CASSLRDRGNYEQYF
CDR3 DNA: TGTGCCAGCAGCCTCCGGGACAGGGGGAACTACGAGCAGTACTTC

J gene: TRBJ2-2
D gene: .
clone size: .
V gene: TRBV11-2
CDR3 protein: CASSRGQRALFF
CDR3 DNA: TGTGCCAGCAGTCGCGGACAAAGGGCGCTGTTTTTT

J gene: TRBJ2-1
D gene: .
clone size: .
V gene: TRBV4-3
CDR3 protein: CASSQEPGYGEQFF
CDR3 DNA: TGCGCCAGCAGCCAAGAACCAGGGTATGGTGAGCAGTTCTTC

J gene: TRBJ1-1
D gene: TRBD1
clone size: .
V gene: TRBV7-9
CDR3 protein: CASGQGNTEAFF
CDR3 DNA: TGTGCCAGCGGACAGGGGAACACTGAAGCTTTCTTT

J gene: TRBJ2-5
D gene: TRBD2
clone size: .
V gene: TRBV6-1
CDR3 protein: CASSNSGFQETQYF
CDR3 DNA: TGTGCCAGCAGTAATAGCGGGTTCCAAGAGACCCAGTACTTC

J gene: TRBJ2-5
D gene: .
clone size: .
V gene: TRBV30
CDR3 protein: CAWSSGRETQYF
CDR3 DNA: TGTGCCTGGAGTTCGGGGAGGGAGACCCAGTACTTC

J gene: TRBJ2-7
D gene: TRBD1
clone size: .
V gene: TRBV11-2
CDR3 protein: CASSALTGGPYEQYF
CDR3 DNA: TGTGCCAGCAGCGCACTGACAGGGGGCCCCTACGAGCAGTACTTC

J gene: TRBJ1-2
D gene: .
clone size: once
V gene: TRBV28
CDR3 protein: CASSLVGQKYGYTF
CDR3 DNA: TGTGCCAGCAGTTTAGTAGGACAGAAGTATGGCTACACCTTC

J gene: TRBJ2-5
D gene: TRBD1
clone size: .
V gene: TRBV19
CDR3 protein: CASSPTRGRETQYF
CDR3 DNA: TGTGCCAGTAGCCCTACAAGGGGGCGAGAGACCCAGTACTTC

J gene: TRBJ1-4
D gene: TRBD1
clone size: .
V gene: TRBV7-9
CDR3 protein: CASLRKGAGEKLFF
CDR3 DNA: TGTGCCAGCTTAAGGAAGGGGGCGGGTGAAAAACTGTTTTTT

J gene: TRBJ2-7
D gene: TRBD1
clone size: .
V gene: TRBV2
CDR3 protein: CASSEAQGYEQYF
CDR3 DNA: TGTGCCAGCAGTGAAGCACAGGGGTACGAGCAGTACTTC

J gene: TRBJ1-4
D gene: .
clone size: .
V gene: TRBV6-5
CDR3 protein: CASSSVATNEKLFF
CDR3 DNA: TGTGCCAGCAGTTCAGTTGCAACTAATGAAAAACTGTTTTTT

J gene: TRBJ1-4
D gene: .
clone size: once
V gene: TRBV5-4
CDR3 protein: CASSSQSTNEKLFF
CDR3 DNA: TGTGCCAGCAGTTCACAATCAACTAATGAAAAACTGTTTTTT

J gene: TRBJ2-7
D gene: TRBD2
clone size: once
V gene: TRBV5-1
CDR3 protein: CASSRPGLALQTYEQYF
CDR3 DNA: TGCGCCAGCAGCCGGCCGGGACTAGCTCTTCAAACCTACGAGCAGTACTTC

J gene: TRBJ2-7
D gene: TRBD1
clone size: .
V gene: TRBV4-2
CDR3 protein: CASSQSRGGLSSYEQYF
CDR3 DNA: TGTGCCAGCAGCCAGAGCCGAGGGGGCTTGAGCTCCTACGAGCAGTACTTC

J gene: TRBJ1-4
D gene: TRBD1
clone size: once
V gene: TRBV18
CDR3 protein: CASSPVGTVNEKLFF
CDR3 DNA: TGTGCCAGCTCACCGGTTGGGACAGTTAATGAAAAACTGTTTTTT

J gene: TRBJ2-5
D gene: TRBD1
clone size: .
V gene: TRBV6-1
CDR3 protein: CASRRTGMVETQYF
CDR3 DNA: TGTGCCAGCAGACGGACAGGGATGGTAGAGACCCAGTACTTC

J gene: TRBJ1-6
D gene: TRBD1
clone size: .
V gene: TRBV6-6
CDR3 protein: CASSLTGNNSPLHF
CDR3 DNA: TGTGCCAGCAGTTTGACAGGGAATAATTCACCCCTCCACTTT

J gene: TRBJ2-3
D gene: .
clone size: .
V gene: TRBV5-4
CDR3 protein: CASSIAAESTDTQYF
CDR3 DNA: TGTGCCAGCAGCATTGCGGCGGAGAGCACAGATACGCAGTATTTT

J gene: TRBJ1-2
D gene: TRBD1
clone size: .
V gene: TRBV5-1
CDR3 protein: CASSLGTGKGYTF
CDR3 DNA: TGCGCCAGCAGCTTGGGGACAGGAAAAGGCTACACCTTC

J gene: TRBJ1-2
D gene: .
clone size: .
V gene: TRBV9
CDR3 protein: CASSVDVAAGNYGYTF
CDR3 DNA: TGTGCCAGCAGCGTAGATGTCGCCGCAGGGAACTATGGCTACACCTTC

J gene: TRBJ1-1
D gene: TRBD1
clone size: .
V gene: TRBV5-1
CDR3 protein: CASSAGTGEVEAFF
CDR3 DNA: TGCGCCAGCAGCGCCGGGACAGGGGAGGTCGAAGCTTTCTTT

J gene: TRBJ1-2
D gene: .
clone size: .
V gene: TRBV18
CDR3 protein: CASSPDLGASYTF
CDR3 DNA: TGTGCCAGCTCACCTGATTTAGGGGCTAGCTACACCTTC

J gene: TRBJ2-3
D gene: .
clone size: .
V gene: TRBV4-2
CDR3 protein: CASSQDTSSDTQYF
CDR3 DNA: TGTGCCAGCAGCCAAGATACTAGCTCAGATACGCAGTATTTT

J gene: TRBJ1-1
D gene: .
clone size: .
V gene: TRBV4-3
CDR3 protein: CASSQVSVNTEAFF
CDR3 DNA: TGCGCCAGCAGCCAAGTCTCGGTGAACACTGAAGCTTTCTTT

J gene: TRBJ2-5
D gene: TRBD2
clone size: .
V gene: TRBV14
CDR3 protein: CASSQGLAEQETQYF
CDR3 DNA: TGTGCCAGCAGCCAAGGACTAGCGGAACAAGAGACCCAGTACTTC

J gene: TRBJ2-1
D gene: TRBD2
clone size: .
V gene: TRBV18
CDR3 protein: CASSPRLAGGYEQFF
CDR3 DNA: TGTGCCAGCTCACCGCGGCTAGCGGGGGGCTATGAGCAGTTCTTC

J gene: TRBJ2-2
D gene: TRBD1
clone size: .
V gene: TRBV27
CDR3 protein: CASSLMSGGSHTGELFF
CDR3 DNA: TGTGCCAGCAGTTTGATGTCAGGGGGCTCTCACACCGGGGAGCTGTTTTTT

J gene: TRBJ1-6
D gene: .
clone size: .
V gene: TRBV4-3
CDR3 protein: CASSQAQGENSPLHF
CDR3 DNA: TGCGCCAGCAGTCAAGCCCAGGGTGAGAATTCACCCCTCCACTTT

J gene: TRBJ1-6
D gene: TRBD1
clone size: .
V gene: TRBV7-9
CDR3 protein: CASSSGTGGNSPLHF
CDR3 DNA: TGTGCCAGCAGCTCCGGGACAGGGGGAAATTCACCCCTCCACTTT

J gene: TRBJ1-6
D gene: .
clone size: .
V gene: TRBV4-2
CDR3 protein: CASSQVSEDRTRSPLHF
CDR3 DNA: TGTGCCAGCAGCCAAGTGTCCGAGGACAGAACCAGATCACCCCTCCACTTT

J gene: TRBJ2-1
D gene: .
clone size: .
V gene: TRBV27
CDR3 protein: CASTTVTVSGNEQFF
CDR3 DNA: TGTGCCAGCACCACGGTAACGGTGAGTGGCAATGAGCAGTTCTTC

J gene: TRBJ1-2
D gene: .
clone size: .
V gene: TRBV5-6
CDR3 protein: CASSLVGAADGNGYTF
CDR3 DNA: TGTGCCAGCAGCTTGGTAGGGGCGGCGGATGGAAATGGCTACACCTTC

J gene: TRBJ1-1
D gene: .
clone size: .
V gene: TRBV28
CDR3 protein: CASSLRSEAFF
CDR3 DNA: TGTGCCAGCAGTTTACGTTCTGAAGCTTTCTTT

J gene: TRBJ2-7
D gene: TRBD1
clone size: once
V gene: TRBV6-1
CDR3 protein: CASSELGTGVYEQYF
CDR3 DNA: TGTGCCAGCAGTGAATTGGGGACAGGGGTCTACGAGCAGTACTTC

J gene: TRBJ2-1
D gene: .
clone size: .
V gene: TRBV29-1
CDR3 protein: CSVEAGVPEQFF
CDR3 DNA: TGCAGCGTTGAAGCGGGGGTGCCTGAGCAGTTCTTC

J gene: TRBJ1-2
D gene: .
clone size: .
V gene: TRBV2
CDR3 protein: CASSEAAYGYTF
CDR3 DNA: TGTGCCAGCAGTGAGGCGGCCTATGGCTACACCTTC

J gene: TRBJ1-2
D gene: .
clone size: .
V gene: TRBV27
CDR3 protein: CASSRIGRGYGYTF
CDR3 DNA: TGTGCCAGCAGTAGAATCGGCAGGGGATATGGCTACACCTTC

J gene: TRBJ2-3
D gene: TRBD2
clone size: .
V gene: TRBV7-3
CDR3 protein: CASSSGLAIKDTQYF
CDR3 DNA: TGTGCCAGCAGCTCCGGACTAGCAATAAAAGATACGCAGTATTTT

J gene: TRBJ2-7
D gene: .
clone size: .
V gene: TRBV7-9
CDR3 protein: CASSFTGESYEQYF
CDR3 DNA: TGTGCCAGCAGCTTTACGGGGGAAAGCTACGAGCAGTACTTC